These 23 T cell receptor beta chains share one sample of origin, sequenced in a study of blood T cell repertoires in COVID-19. Generated by immunoSEQ multiplex PCR, the TCRdb table keeps only in-frame clones and is missing some. Of 60,000 to 80,000 clones listed, approximately 86% are singletons. The sequencing input was peripheral blood. All receptors come from a man between 65 and 85 years old with acute or convalescent COVID-19.

A few counts support this clone. The gene calls are TRBV4-1 and TRBJ2-7, with D possibly being TRBD1 (5 bases). Trimming stripped 0 bases from V and 0 bases from J, with 9 bases between. This CDR3 has 15 amino acids. Per germline, CDR1 MGHRA and CDR2 YSYEKL. CDR3 residues: CASSQEQVNSYEQYF. The CDR3, as DNA: TGCGCCAGCAGCCAAGAACAGGTTAACTCCTACGAGCAGTACTTC.

The chain recombines TRBV15 with TRBJ2-5; 7 nucleotides align to TRBD1. There are 17 residues in the CDR3. The germline CDR1 and CDR2 sequences are LNHNV and YYDKDF (reference sequence). V trimming: 5 bases; J trimming: 7 bases; junction bases outside the gene matches: 19. The CDR3 protein is CATSPNRDRIFVWTQYF. CDR3 in DNA: TGTGCCACCAGCCCAAACCGGGACAGAATATTTGTTTGGACCCAGTACTTC.

The chain uses TRBV7-9 and TRBJ2-5; no clear D gene. The CDR3 covers 16 residues. The V end was cut by 5 bases, the J end by 0 bases, with 16 bases between. The germline gives CDR1 SEHNR, CDR2 FQNEAQ (reference sequence). The CDR3 sequence: CASSKRRLLDQETQYF. CDR3 bases: TGTGCCAGCAGCAAACGTCGACTTCTAGACCAAGAGACCCAGTACTTC.

The rearrangement links TRBV5-6 to TRBJ1-2; D might be TRBD1 (5 bases). V was shortened by 3 bases and J by 5 bases, with 11 bases between the two germline ends. CDR3 length: 13 amino acids. Germline CDR1 and CDR2: SGHDT and YYEEEE. The CDR3 sequence: CASSYYDRYGYTF. The CDR3 nucleotides are TGTGCCAGCAGCTACTATGACAGATATGGCTACACCTTC.

The genes are TRBV29-1 and TRBJ2-3, with 12 positions matching TRBD2. The junction had 4 bases not matched to a gene; V was cut back by 3 bases and J by 3 bases. This CDR3 contains 15 residues. Germline CDR1 SQVTM, CDR2 ANQGSEA. The CDR3 bases are TGCAGCGTTGAGGCTAGCGGGGGGGCTACAGATACGCAGTATTTT. Its translation: CSVEASGGATDTQYF.

On this clone: A read error may account for a junction end that differs from germline. The chain combines TRBV2 with TRBJ2-6; 14 nucleotides agree with TRBD2. Germline values: CDR1 SNHLY, CDR2 FYNNEI. CDR3 length: 14 amino acids. The CDR3 protein is CASRGGTSGSPPYF. The CDR3 DNA is TGTGCCAGCAGGGGAGGGACTAGCGGGAGTCCCCCATATTTC. Looking up the rest from reference TRBV2 and TRBJ2-6 gives the full variable domain: EPEVTQTPSHQVTQMGQEVILRCVPISNHLYFYWYRQILGQKVEFLVSFYNNEISEKSEIFDDQFSVERPDGSNFTLKIRSTKLEDSAMYFCASRGGTSGSPPYFGAGSRLTVL.

This clone has just one count. CDR3 in amino acids: CASSFSGGFQETQYF. Here the CDR3 DNA reads TGTGCCAGCAGCTTTAGCGGGGGGTTCCAAGAGACCCAGTACTTC. The gene calls are TRBV5-4 and TRBJ2-5; the match to TRBD2 covers 10 bases. The CDR3 loop spans 15 amino acids. The germline CDR1 and CDR2 sequences are SGHNT and YYREEE (reference sequence). V was pared by 2 bases and J by 1 base, with 2 bases of the junction left unmatched.

The sample holds one count of this clone. CDR3 loop: CASARRGGSTDTQYF. CDR3 bases: TGTGCCAGCGCCCGGAGGGGGGGGAGCACAGATACGCAGTATTTT. V gene TRBV6-5 combines with J gene TRBJ2-3, with D tentatively TRBD2 (7 bases). CDR1 and CDR2 from the germline V gene are MNHEY and SVGAGI. This CDR3 region has 15 residues. V was clipped by 8 bases and J by 0 bases, with 15 bases between them.

This clone appeared a single time. The chain uses TRBV5-6 and TRBJ2-7, with 9 bases that match TRBD1. Germline loops: CDR1 SGHDT, CDR2 YYEEEE. The CDR3 sequence is 14 residues long. V lost 2 bases and J lost 4; bases outside the gene matches: 4. This CDR3 reads CASSFNRGRYEQYF. The DNA for the CDR3 is TGTGCCAGCAGCTTCAACAGGGGGCGGTACGAGCAGTACTTC.

The gene calls are TRBV5-1 and TRBJ2-1, with 8 positions matching TRBD2. The V gene end was trimmed by 0 bases and the J gene end by 7 bases; junction bases not matched to a gene: 9. In germline, CDR1 is SGHRS, CDR2 YFSETQ. CDR3 size: 16 residues. CDR3 in amino acids: CASSLASSGAGNEQFF. CDR3 in DNA: TGCGCCAGCAGCTTGGCTAGTAGCGGGGCAGGTAATGAGCAGTTCTTC.

This chain uses TRBV5-6 with TRBJ1-6; D not certain. The germline CDR1 and CDR2 sequences are SGHDT and YYEEEE. The CDR3 totals 13 residues. The V gene lost 5 bases and the J gene lost 6 bases, with 9 bases spanning the gap. The CDR3 loop reads CASSFYGNSPLHF. CDR3 in DNA: TGTGCCAGCAGTTTTTACGGTAATTCACCCCTCCACTTT.

In nucleotides, the CDR3 is TGTGCCAGCAGCCAGACCGGGACAGGGGCCTGGGAGACCCAGTACTTC. Amino acid sequence: CASSQTGTGAWETQYF. The genes are TRBV7-3 and TRBJ2-5; 10 positions agree with TRBD1. Germline V lookup: CDR1 SGHTA, CDR2 FQGTGA. V lost 5 bases and J lost 5; bases outside the gene matches: 11. The CDR3 covers 16 residues.

The table lists this clone with a count of one. The chain links TRBV25-1 to TRBJ1-1, with a weak D call TRBD1 (6 bases). This CDR3 is built from 15 residues. CDR1 is MGHDK, CDR2 SYGVNS, per germline. The V end lost 5 bases, the J end lost 1 base, and 14 bases lay between the germline ends. As DNA, the CDR3 is TGTGCCAGCAGTCTAGTACAGGGAGCGAACACTGAAGCTTTCTTT. Amino acids: CASSLVQGANTEAFF.

A word on this clone: A junction end diverges from the germline sequence, so it may reflect a read error. This chain uses TRBV7-7 with TRBJ2-5; possible D gene TRBD2, 6 bases. The CDR3 is 15 amino acids. CDR1 is SSHAT and CDR2 is FNYEAQ in the germline V gene (reference sequence). CDR3 DNA sequence: TGTGCTAGCAGCTACAATGACGGGAGACAAGAGACCCAGTACTTC. This translates into CASSYNDGRQETQYF.

The J gene is TRBJ1-4, the V gene TRBV18, with a tentative D call TRBD1 (5 bases). Germline V gene sequence: CDR1 KGHSH, CDR2 LQKENI. Trimming removed 1 base from V and 8 bases from J, with 14 bases in between. The CDR3 covers 15 residues. The CDR3 coding sequence is TGTGCCAGCTCACCACTCCCGCAGGGTGGCGAAAAACTGTTTTTT. This encodes CASSPLPQGGEKLFF.

This chain connects TRBV24-1 to TRBJ1-2; a weak D match, TRBD1 (5 bases). The germline V gene encodes CDR1 KGHDR and CDR2 SFDVKD. CDR3 length equals 17 residues. Deletions cut 7 bases from V and 5 bases from J, with 25 bases between. The CDR3 sequence is CATSGGPPSQGDYGYTF. In DNA, the CDR3 is TGTGCCACCAGCGGGGGTCCCCCGTCCCAGGGAGATTATGGCTACACCTTC.

The genes are TRBV5-4 and TRBJ1-1; 8 bases fit TRBD1. J gave up 6 bases and V 4 bases, and 11 bases lay outside the gene matches. The CDR3 contains 15 residues. The germline V gene has CDR1 SGHNT and CDR2 YYREEE (reference sequence). The CDR3 spells CASSPTGQGAPEAFF. In nucleotides, the CDR3 is TGTGCCAGCAGCCCGACCGGACAGGGAGCCCCTGAAGCTTTCTTT.

The CDR3 spells CASTSSGGSYNEQFF. The CDR3 DNA follows: TGTGCCAGCACCTCTAGCGGGGGCTCCTACAATGAGCAGTTCTTC. The rearrangement joins TRBV6-5 to TRBJ2-1; 10 positions match TRBD2. The CDR3 consists of 15 residues. V lost 7 bases and J lost 0; bases outside the gene matches: 3. Germline CDR1 MNHEY, CDR2 SVGAGI.

The chain uses TRBV28 and TRBJ2-7, with D possibly TRBD1 on 6 matching bases. Germline lookup yields CDR1 MDHEN and CDR2 SYDVKM. V was trimmed by 6 bases and J by 1 base, leaving 7 bases between them. The CDR3 covers 12 residues. CDR3 region: CASRTGSYEQYF. The DNA for the CDR3 is TGTGCCAGCAGAACAGGGTCCTACGAGCAGTACTTC.

V usage is TRBV6-5 and J usage is TRBJ2-3; weak D call: TRBD1 (6 bases). The V end was cut by 6 bases, the J end by 3 bases, with 16 bases between. The CDR3 is 15 amino acids. Germline V CDR1 and CDR2: MNHEY, SVGAGI. In DNA form, the CDR3 reads TGTGCCAGCAGGGCTCAGGGGATTGCGACAGATACGCAGTATTTT. As protein: CASRAQGIATDTQYF.

V is TRBV2 and J is TRBJ2-7; D may be TRBD1 (5 bases). V lost 2 bases to trimming and J lost 0 bases, with 8 bases between them. Germline V lookup: CDR1 SNHLY, CDR2 FYNNEI. The CDR3 spans 14 residues. CDR3 in amino acids: CASSEQGSSYEQYF. The DNA for the CDR3 is TGTGCCAGCAGTGAACAGGGAAGCTCCTACGAGCAGTACTTC.

The chain combines TRBV30 with TRBJ1-2; 7 nucleotides agree with TRBD1. The germline V gene encodes CDR1 GTSNPN and CDR2 SVGIG (reference sequence). V was pared by 5 bases and J by 7 bases, with 10 bases of the junction left unmatched. This CDR3 is built from 13 residues. The CDR3 DNA reads TGTGCCTGGTCTGGGCAGGGGGTTTCTGGCTACACCTTC. As protein: CAWSGQGVSGYTF.

This chain uses TRBV5-1 with TRBJ1-3; D unresolved. CDR1 SGHRS and CDR2 YFSETQ come from the germline V gene. The V end was cut by 6 bases, the J end by 4 bases, with 11 bases between. The CDR3 extends over 13 amino acids. The CDR3 is CASKALGGNTIYF. The CDR3 DNA follows: TGCGCCAGCAAGGCCCTAGGAGGAAACACCATATATTTT.